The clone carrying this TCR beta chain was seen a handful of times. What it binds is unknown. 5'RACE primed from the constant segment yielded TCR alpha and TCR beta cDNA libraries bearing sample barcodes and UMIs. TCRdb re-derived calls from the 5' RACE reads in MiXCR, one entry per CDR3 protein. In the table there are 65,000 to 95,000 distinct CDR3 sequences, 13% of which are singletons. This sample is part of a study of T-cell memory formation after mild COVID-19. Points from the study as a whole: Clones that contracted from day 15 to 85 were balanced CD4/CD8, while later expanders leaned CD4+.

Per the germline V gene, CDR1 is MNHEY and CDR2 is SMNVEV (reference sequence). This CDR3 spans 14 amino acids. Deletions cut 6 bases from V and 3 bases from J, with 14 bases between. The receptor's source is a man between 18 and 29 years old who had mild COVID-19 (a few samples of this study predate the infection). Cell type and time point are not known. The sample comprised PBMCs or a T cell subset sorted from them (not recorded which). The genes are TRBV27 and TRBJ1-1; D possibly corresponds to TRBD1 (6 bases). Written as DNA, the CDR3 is TGTGCCAGCAGGATGGGGGCCAGGGACACTGAAGCTTTCTTT. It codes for CASRMGARDTEAFF.